Presented here are 11 T cell receptor beta chains from one specimen sequenced in a study of CD8+ T cells in alopecia areata. Following extraction, RNA underwent reverse transcription to cDNA, which served as the sequencing template. Profiled with immunoSEQ multiplex PCR; TCRdb holds only in-frame clones, not every one. The repertoire holds some 200,000 clones, with 56% as singletons. Sample: CD8+ T cells sorted from blood. The source is a human donor in good health.

The gene calls are TRBV5-4 and TRBJ2-1; TRBD1 aligns across 7 bases. The CDR3 is 16 residues long. Germline V gene lookup returns CDR1 SGHNT and CDR2 YYREEE (reference sequence). J lost 4 bases, V lost 3 bases, and 10 bases had no gene match. The CDR3 is CASSSLDRETYNEQFF. CDR3 nucleotides: TGTGCCAGCAGCTCCCTCGACAGGGAAACGTACAATGAGCAGTTCTTC.

This sequence joins TRBV29-1 and TRBJ2-3; the D is unclear. The CDR3 totals 12 residues. CDR1 SQVTM and CDR2 ANQGSEA come from the germline V gene. The V end was cut by 8 bases, the J end by 4 bases, with 13 bases between. CDR3 coding DNA: TGCAGCATACTGACTGGGGCAGATACGCAGTATTTT. This codes for CSILTGADTQYF.

This chain links TRBV29-1 with TRBJ2-1; D not resolved. Trimming stripped 8 bases from V and 0 bases from J, with 11 bases between. The CDR3 runs to 13 residues. In germline, CDR1 is SQVTM, CDR2 ANQGSEA. This CDR3 is CSLAPHSYNEQFF. CDR3 coding DNA: TGCAGCCTTGCCCCGCACTCCTACAATGAGCAGTTCTTC.

The rearrangement links TRBV7-8 to TRBJ1-2; perhaps TRBD1 as D (6 bases). The CDR3 is 14 amino acids. Trimming took off 5 bases at V and 6 bases at J, with 16 bases between the two ends. CDR1 and CDR2 from the germline V gene are SGHVS and FQNEAQ. Here the CDR3 reads CASSHPRGENGYTF. CDR3 DNA sequence: TGTGCCAGCAGCCACCCAAGGGGGGAGAATGGCTACACCTTC.

V gene TRBV2 combines with J gene TRBJ1-4; D not certain. The CDR3 sequence is 17 residues long. CDR1 and CDR2 (germline): SNHLY, FYNNEI. Trimming cost V 2 bases and J 0 bases, with 13 bases left between them. CDR3 in amino acids: CASSENEGQATNEKLFF. In DNA, the CDR3 is TGTGCCAGCAGTGAAAATGAAGGGCAGGCAACTAATGAAAAACTGTTTTTT.

V gene TRBV4-1 combines with J gene TRBJ2-7; D may match TRBD1 or TRBD2 (5 bases each). The CDR3 has 11 amino acids. The germline V and J ends were trimmed by 1 base and 12 bases, with 10 bases remaining between them. Germline loops: CDR1 MGHRA, CDR2 YSYEKL. CDR3 protein: CASSQGGWRYF. In DNA form, the CDR3 reads TGCGCCAGCAGCCAAGGGGGGTGGCGGTACTTC.

This sequence joins TRBV2 and TRBJ1-2; D gene uncertain. The V end lost 3 bases, the J end lost 7 bases, and 18 bases lay between the germline ends. CDR1 and CDR2 (germline): SNHLY, FYNNEI. The CDR3 runs 15 residues. In nucleotides, the CDR3 is TGTGCCAGCAGTGATTGGTCAGGCCGCTTTGGTGGCTACACCTTC. Translating it yields CASSDWSGRFGGYTF.

The rearrangement joins TRBV30 to TRBJ2-7; D remains unclear. CDR1 is GTSNPN, CDR2 SVGIG, per germline (reference sequence). The CDR3 covers 11 residues. Between the trimmed V and J ends, which lost 4 bases and 1 base, there was a span of 5 bases. In DNA, the CDR3 is TGTGCCTGGATCCAGTCCTACGAGCAGTACTTC. This translates into CAWIQSYEQYF.

V usage is TRBV6-5 and J usage is TRBJ2-5, with D perhaps matching TRBD2 (6 bases). This CDR3 region has 14 residues. Germline values: CDR1 MNHEY, CDR2 SVGAGI. Trimming cost V 2 bases and J 3 bases, with 10 bases left between them. DNA of the CDR3: TGTGCCAGCAGTTACGGGCGGGGAGAAGAGACCCAGTACTTC. This codes for CASSYGRGEETQYF.

The chain combines TRBV5-1 with TRBJ1-5; no definite D call. In germline, CDR1 is SGHRS, CDR2 YFSETQ. The CDR3 is made up of 15 amino acids. V dropped 4 bases and J dropped 6 bases, with 17 bases sitting between them. The CDR3 DNA sequence: TGCGCCAGCAGCGCCGGCGTCGGGGATGGTCAGCCCCAGCATTTT. Protein sequence: CASSAGVGDGQPQHF.

The chain uses TRBV7-6 and TRBJ2-7, with 10 positions matching TRBD1. Germline CDR1 reads SGHVS; CDR2 reads FNYEAQ. The CDR3 consists of 13 residues. The trim removed 0 bases at V and 11 bases at J, leaving 4 bases unmatched. CDR3 region: CASSLAGQGGKYF. The CDR3 nucleotides read TGTGCCAGCAGCTTAGCTGGACAGGGGGGGAAGTACTTC.